This T cell receptor (beta chain) originates from a study of control samples from healthy donors and cancer patients. This CDR3 spans 15 amino acids. The germline gives CDR1 PRHDT, CDR2 FYEKMQ (reference sequence). Trimming took 8 bases from V and 1 from J, leaving 14 bases between them. Some clones are missing from TCRdb's copy, which holds only in-frame ones; the method was immunoSEQ multiplex PCR. The sample carries fewer than 200,000 clones, about 90% recorded once. The sequence derives from a woman in her forties or fifties in good health. The sample consisted of blood. The chain has TRBV13 and TRBJ2-2; perhaps D is TRBD1 or TRBD2 (5 bases each). The CDR3 reads CASSRGVGNTGELFF. In DNA form, the CDR3 reads TGTGCCAGCTCCCGAGGGGTGGGGAACACCGGGGAGCTGTTTTTT.